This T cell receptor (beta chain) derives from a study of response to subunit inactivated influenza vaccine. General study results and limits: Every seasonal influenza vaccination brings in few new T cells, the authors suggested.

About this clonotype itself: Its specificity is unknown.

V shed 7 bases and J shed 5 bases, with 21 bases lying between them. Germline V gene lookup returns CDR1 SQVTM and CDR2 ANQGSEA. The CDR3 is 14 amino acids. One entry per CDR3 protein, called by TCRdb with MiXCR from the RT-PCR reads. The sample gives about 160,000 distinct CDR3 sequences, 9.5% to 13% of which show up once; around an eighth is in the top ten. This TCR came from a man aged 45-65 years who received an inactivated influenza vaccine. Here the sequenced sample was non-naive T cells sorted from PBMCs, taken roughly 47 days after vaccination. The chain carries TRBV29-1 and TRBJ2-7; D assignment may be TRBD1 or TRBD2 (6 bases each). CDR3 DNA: TGCAGCGCCAACCCGGGACACGGAGGGCACGAGCAGTACTTC. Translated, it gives CSANPGHGGHEQYF.